This T cell receptor beta chain was identified in a study of human T cells and chemical hapten exposure. Turning to the study itself: Reading of the patch tests, which applied 0.01% DPC to the upper back, occurred at 6 days.

Losses at the gene ends were 5 bases for V and 4 bases for J; bases not matched to a gene: 6. Germline V gene data show CDR1 as SGHRS and CDR2 as YFSETQ. The CDR3 has 13 residues. TCRdb independently ran MiXCR on the RACE reads; one entry per CDR3 protein. The sample yields 82,000 or so distinct CDR3 sequences, approximately 12% seen once. Described time point: patch test 3, about 24 weeks after DPC sensitization. Sample treatment: therapeutic diphenylcyclopropenone sensitization with weekly scalp DPC. The TCR sequence derives from a woman between 45 and 65 years old with alopecia areata. Some clones in this sample may be carry-over from other donors' samples. The starting material was whole blood, obtained in connection with sensitization to the hapten diphenylcyclopropenone (DPC). This chain joins TRBV5-1 and TRBJ2-7; TRBD2 aligns across 7 bases. CDR3 sequence (DNA): TGCGCCAGCAGGCCAGCGGGAACATACGAGCAGTACTTC. Translating gives CASRPAGTYEQYF.